This T cell receptor beta chain originates from a study of T cell clonality in common variable immunodeficiency. In this sample, this clone turned up many times. Its antigen is as yet unknown. Clones were sequenced by immunoSEQ multiplex PCR, and TCRdb holds only the in-frame ones, with some missing. The data show 20,000 or so clones, none appearing only once, with approximately 2.4% held by the ten largest. Donors gave roughly 4.5 to 9 ml heparinized peripheral whole blood. Study-wide results and caveats: CVID subjects had higher TCRbeta clonality than healthy controls, most marked in about a third. Compared with controls, CVID subjects had fewer shared TCRbeta clones. Fewer deletions and N-nucleotide insertions were reportedly seen in common variable immunodeficiency TCR beta sequences.

The TCR comes from a human donor with common variable immunodeficiency. The sequenced material came from peripheral blood mononuclear cells.

CDR3 region: CASRTPGLVANEQFF. CDR3 DNA (partial): TGTGCCAGCAGGACTCCGGGACTAGTAGCCAATGAG. J is TRBJ2-1 and V is TRBV6-7; 8 bases map to TRBD2. The read stops 3 residues short of the end of the CDR3; the missing end is completed from the germline J gene. TRBV6-7 carries the ORF label, with uncertain function. After removal of 6 bases from V and 6 bases from J, the junction contained 10 bases not matched to a gene. This CDR3 region has 15 residues.